This T cell receptor (beta chain) was recorded in a study of blood T cell repertoires in COVID-19. About the research overall: T cells, B-cell-depleted T cells, or PBMCs provided the cDNA or gDNA that served as material.

Germline CDR1 reads MGHDK; CDR2 reads SYGVNS. Trimming took off 6 bases at V and 3 bases at J, with 8 bases between the two ends. CDR3 length: 12 amino acids. Clones were read by immunoSEQ multiplex PCR, and TCRdb kept only the in-frame ones, dropping some. The data show more than 85,000 clones, with 80% to 90% seen just once and 7.9% held by the top ten. The source material was peripheral blood. The receptor was derived from a woman of 80 years or more with active or convalescent COVID-19. This rearrangement joins TRBV25-1 to TRBJ1-2; tentative D call: TRBD1 (5 bases). The CDR3 DNA is TGTGCCAGCAGCGACAGATACTATGGCTACACCTTC. This gives the protein CASSDRYYGYTF.